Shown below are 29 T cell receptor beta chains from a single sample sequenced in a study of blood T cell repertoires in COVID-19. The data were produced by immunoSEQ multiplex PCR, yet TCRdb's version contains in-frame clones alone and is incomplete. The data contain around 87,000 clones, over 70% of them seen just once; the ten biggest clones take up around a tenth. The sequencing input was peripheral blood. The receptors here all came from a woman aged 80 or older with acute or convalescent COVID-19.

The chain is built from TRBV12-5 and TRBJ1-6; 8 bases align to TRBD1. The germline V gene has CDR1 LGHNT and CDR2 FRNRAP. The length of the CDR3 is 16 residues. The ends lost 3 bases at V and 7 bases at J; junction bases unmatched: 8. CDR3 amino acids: CASGLVPGQGNSPLHF. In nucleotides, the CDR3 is TGTGCTAGTGGTTTAGTCCCCGGACAGGGAAATTCACCCCTCCACTTT. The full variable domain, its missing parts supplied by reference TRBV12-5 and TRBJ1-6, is DARVTQTPRHKVTEMGQEVTMRCQPILGHNTVFWYRQTMMQGLELLAYFRNRAPLDDSGMPKDRFSAEMPDATLATLKIQPSEPRDSAVYFCASGLVPGQGNSPLHFGNGTRLTVT.

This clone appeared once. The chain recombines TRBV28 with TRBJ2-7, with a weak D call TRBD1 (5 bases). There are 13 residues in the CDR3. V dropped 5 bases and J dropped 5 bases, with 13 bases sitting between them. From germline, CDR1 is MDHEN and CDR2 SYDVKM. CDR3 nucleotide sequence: TGTGCCAGCAGTCCCGGACATACCCACGAGCAGTACTTC. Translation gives CASSPGHTHEQYF.

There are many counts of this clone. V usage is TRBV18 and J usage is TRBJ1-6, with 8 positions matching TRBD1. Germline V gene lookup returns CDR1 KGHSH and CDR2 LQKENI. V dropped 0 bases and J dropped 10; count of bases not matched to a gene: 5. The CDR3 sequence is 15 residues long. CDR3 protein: CASSPPGQGASPLHF. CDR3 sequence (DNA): TGTGCCAGCTCACCACCCGGACAGGGTGCGTCACCCCTCCACTTT.

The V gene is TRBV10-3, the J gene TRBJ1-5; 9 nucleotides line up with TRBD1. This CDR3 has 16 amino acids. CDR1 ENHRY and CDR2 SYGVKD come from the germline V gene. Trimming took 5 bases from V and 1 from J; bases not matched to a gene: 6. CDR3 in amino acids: CAISRTGVESNQPQHF. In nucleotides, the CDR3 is TGTGCCATCAGTAGGACAGGGGTGGAGAGCAATCAGCCCCAGCATTTT.

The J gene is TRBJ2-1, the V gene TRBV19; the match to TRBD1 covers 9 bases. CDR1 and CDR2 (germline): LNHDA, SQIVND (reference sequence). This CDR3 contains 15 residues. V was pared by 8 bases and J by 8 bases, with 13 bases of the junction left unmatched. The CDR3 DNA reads TGTGCCAGTGCTCGACAGGGGGTTTTGTTGGATGAGCAGTTCTTC. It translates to CASARQGVLLDEQFF. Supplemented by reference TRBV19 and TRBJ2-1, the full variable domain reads DGGITQSPKYLFRKEGQNVTLSCEQNLNHDAMYWYRQDPGQGLRLIYYSQIVNDFQKGDIAEGYSVSREKKESFPLTVTSAQKNPTAFYLCASARQGVLLDEQFFGPGTRLTVL.

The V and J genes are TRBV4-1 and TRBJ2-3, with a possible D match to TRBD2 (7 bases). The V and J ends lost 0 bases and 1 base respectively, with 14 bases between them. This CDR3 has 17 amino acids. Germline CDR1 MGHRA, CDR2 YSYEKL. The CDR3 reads CASSQDPGGRGTDTQYF. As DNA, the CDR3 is TGCGCCAGCAGCCAAGACCCGGGGGGCCGGGGCACAGATACGCAGTATTTT.

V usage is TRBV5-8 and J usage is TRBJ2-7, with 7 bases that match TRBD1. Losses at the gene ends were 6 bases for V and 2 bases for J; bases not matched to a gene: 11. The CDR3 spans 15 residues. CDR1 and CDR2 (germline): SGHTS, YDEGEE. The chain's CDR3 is CASIHRDRPPYEQYF. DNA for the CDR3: TGTGCCAGCATTCACCGGGACAGACCCCCCTACGAGCAGTACTTC. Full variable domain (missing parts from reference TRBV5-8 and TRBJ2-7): EAGVTQSPTHLIKTRGQQATLRCSPISGHTSVYWYQQALGLGLQFLLWYDEGEERNRGNFPPRFSGRQFPNYSSELNVNALELEDSALYLCASIHRDRPPYEQYFGPGTRLTVT.

This chain's CDR3 is CASSAREGYTEAFF. Written as DNA, the CDR3 is TGTGCCAGCAGTGCCCGGGAAGGGTACACTGAAGCTTTCTTT. V usage is TRBV2 and J usage is TRBJ1-1; the D is unclear. The germline V gene has CDR1 SNHLY and CDR2 FYNNEI. The CDR3 consists of 14 residues. V lost 4 bases, J lost 3 bases, and 12 bases lay in between. Together with reference TRBV2 and TRBJ1-1, the CDR3 gives the full variable domain: EPEVTQTPSHQVTQMGQEVILRCVPISNHLYFYWYRQILGQKVEFLVSFYNNEISEKSEIFDDQFSVERPDGSNFTLKIRSTKLEDSAMYFCASSAREGYTEAFFGQGTRLTVV.

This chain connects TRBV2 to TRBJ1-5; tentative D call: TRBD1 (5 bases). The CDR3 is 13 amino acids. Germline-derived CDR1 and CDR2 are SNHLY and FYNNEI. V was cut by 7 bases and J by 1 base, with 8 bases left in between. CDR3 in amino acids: CASTRASNQPQHF. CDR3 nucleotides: TGTGCCAGCACCAGGGCCAGCAATCAGCCCCAGCATTTT.

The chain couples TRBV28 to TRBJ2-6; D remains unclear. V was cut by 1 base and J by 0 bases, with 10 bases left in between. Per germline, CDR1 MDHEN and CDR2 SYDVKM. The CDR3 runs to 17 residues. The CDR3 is CASSLSLRSSGANVLTF. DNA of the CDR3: TGTGCCAGCAGTTTATCTCTCCGTAGCTCTGGGGCCAACGTCCTGACTTTC. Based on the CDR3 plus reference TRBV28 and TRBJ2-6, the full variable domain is DVKVTQSSRYLVKRTGEKVFLECVQDMDHENMFWYRQDPGLGLRLIYFSYDVKMKEKGDIPEGYSVSREKKERFSLILESASTNQTSMYLCASSLSLRSSGANVLTFGAGSRLTVL.

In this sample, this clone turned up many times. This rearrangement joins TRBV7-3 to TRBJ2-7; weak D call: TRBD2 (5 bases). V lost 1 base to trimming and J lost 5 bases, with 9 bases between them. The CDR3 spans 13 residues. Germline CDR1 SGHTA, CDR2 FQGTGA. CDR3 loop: CASSLIASDEQYF. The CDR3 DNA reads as TGTGCCAGCAGCTTAATAGCGTCTGACGAGCAGTACTTC.

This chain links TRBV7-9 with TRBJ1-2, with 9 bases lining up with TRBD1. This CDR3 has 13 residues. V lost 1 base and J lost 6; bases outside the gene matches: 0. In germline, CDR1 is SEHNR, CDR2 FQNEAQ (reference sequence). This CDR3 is CASSLGQGDGYTF. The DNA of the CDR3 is TGTGCCAGCAGCTTAGGACAGGGGGATGGCTACACCTTC.

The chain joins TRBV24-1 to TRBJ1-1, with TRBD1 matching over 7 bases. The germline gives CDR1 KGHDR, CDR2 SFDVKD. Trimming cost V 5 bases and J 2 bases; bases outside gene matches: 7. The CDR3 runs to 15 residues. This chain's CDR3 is CATSGEGAGNTEAFF. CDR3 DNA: TGTGCCACCAGTGGCGAGGGGGCCGGAAACACTGAAGCTTTCTTT.

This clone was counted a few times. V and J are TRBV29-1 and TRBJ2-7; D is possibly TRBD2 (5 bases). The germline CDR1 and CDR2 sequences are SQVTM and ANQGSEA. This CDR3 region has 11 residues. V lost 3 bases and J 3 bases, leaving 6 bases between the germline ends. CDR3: CSVDGVYEQYF. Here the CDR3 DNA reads TGCAGCGTTGACGGGGTCTACGAGCAGTACTTC.

CDR3 in DNA: TGTGCCAGCAGCCCACCTTTAGCGGGAGAGCAGTTCTTC. Protein: CASSPPLAGEQFF. J is TRBJ2-1 and V is TRBV16; 8 nucleotides align to TRBD2. J was trimmed by 10 bases and V by 4 bases; bases with no gene match: 6. Germline CDR1 is KGHSY and CDR2 is FQNENV. The CDR3 covers 13 residues.

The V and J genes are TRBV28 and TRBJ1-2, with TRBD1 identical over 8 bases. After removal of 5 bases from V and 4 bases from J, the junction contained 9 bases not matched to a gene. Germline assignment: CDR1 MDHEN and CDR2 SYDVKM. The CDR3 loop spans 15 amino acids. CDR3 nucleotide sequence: TGTGCCAGCAGTCCCTTAACAGGGGGTCTCTATGGCTACACCTTC. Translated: CASSPLTGGLYGYTF.

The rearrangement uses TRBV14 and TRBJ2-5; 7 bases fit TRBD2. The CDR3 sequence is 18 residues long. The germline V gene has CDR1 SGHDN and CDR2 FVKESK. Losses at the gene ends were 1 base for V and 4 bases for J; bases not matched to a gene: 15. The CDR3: CASSQVASRTREGETQYF. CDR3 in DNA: TGTGCCAGCAGCCAAGTGGCGTCGAGGACTAGAGAGGGAGAGACCCAGTACTTC.

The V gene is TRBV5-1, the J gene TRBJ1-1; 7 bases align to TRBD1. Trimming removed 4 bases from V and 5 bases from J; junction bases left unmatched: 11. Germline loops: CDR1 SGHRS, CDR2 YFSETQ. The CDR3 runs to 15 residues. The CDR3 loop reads CASSRQTGALTEAFF. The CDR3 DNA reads TGCGCCAGCAGCCGACAAACAGGGGCATTGACTGAAGCTTTCTTT.

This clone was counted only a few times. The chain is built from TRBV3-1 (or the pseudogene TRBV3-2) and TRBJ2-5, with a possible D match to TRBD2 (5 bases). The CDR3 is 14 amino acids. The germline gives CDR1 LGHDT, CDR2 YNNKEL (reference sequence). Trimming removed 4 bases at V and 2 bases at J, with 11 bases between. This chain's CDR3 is CASSRRGSQETQYF. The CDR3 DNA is TGTGCCAGCAGCCGTCGGGGATCACAAGAGACCCAGTACTTC.

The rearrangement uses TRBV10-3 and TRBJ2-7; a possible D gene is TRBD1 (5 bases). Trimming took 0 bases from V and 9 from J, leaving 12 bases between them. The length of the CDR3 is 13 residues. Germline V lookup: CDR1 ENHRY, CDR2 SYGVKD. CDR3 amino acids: CAISESPGYGQYF. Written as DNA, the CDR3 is TGTGCCATCAGTGAGTCGCCAGGGTATGGGCAGTACTTC.

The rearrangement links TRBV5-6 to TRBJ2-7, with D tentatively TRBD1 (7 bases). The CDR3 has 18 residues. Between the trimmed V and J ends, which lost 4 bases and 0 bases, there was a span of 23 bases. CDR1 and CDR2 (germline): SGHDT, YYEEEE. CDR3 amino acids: CASSPRGGYRDSSYEQYF. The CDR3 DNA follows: TGTGCCAGCAGCCCGCGGGGTGGTTACCGGGACAGCTCCTACGAGCAGTACTTC.

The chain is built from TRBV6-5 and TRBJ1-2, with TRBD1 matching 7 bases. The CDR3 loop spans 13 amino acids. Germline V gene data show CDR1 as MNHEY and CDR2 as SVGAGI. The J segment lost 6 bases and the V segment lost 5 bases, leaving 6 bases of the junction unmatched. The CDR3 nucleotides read TGTGCCAGCAGTCTCCAGACAGGGAATGGCTACACCTTC. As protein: CASSLQTGNGYTF.

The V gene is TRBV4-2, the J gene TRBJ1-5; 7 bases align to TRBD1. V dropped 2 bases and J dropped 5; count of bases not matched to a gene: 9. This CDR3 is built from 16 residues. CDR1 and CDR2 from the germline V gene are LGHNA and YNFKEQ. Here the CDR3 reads CASSQWYGQGDQPQHF. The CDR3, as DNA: TGTGCCAGCAGCCAATGGTACGGGCAGGGGGATCAGCCCCAGCATTTT.

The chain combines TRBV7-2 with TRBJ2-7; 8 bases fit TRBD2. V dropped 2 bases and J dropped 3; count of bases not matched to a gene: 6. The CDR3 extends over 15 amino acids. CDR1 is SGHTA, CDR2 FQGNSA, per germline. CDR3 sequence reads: CASSLFLTSGYEQYF. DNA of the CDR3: TGTGCCAGCAGCTTATTCCTTACTAGCGGCTACGAGCAGTACTTC.

CDR3 residues: CASSRSSGFSSPLHF. The DNA for the CDR3 is TGTGCCAGCAGTCGCTCATCAGGGTTTTCTTCACCCCTCCACTTT. The genes are TRBV6-5 and TRBJ1-6, with D possibly being TRBD1 (5 bases). The CDR3 has 15 residues. Germline assignment: CDR1 MNHEY and CDR2 SVGAGI. Trimming stripped 5 bases from V and 9 bases from J, with 17 bases between.

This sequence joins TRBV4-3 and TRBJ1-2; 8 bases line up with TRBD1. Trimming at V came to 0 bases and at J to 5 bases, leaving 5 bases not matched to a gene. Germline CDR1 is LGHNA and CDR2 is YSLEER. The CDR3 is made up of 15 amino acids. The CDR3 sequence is CASSQDYTGGYGYTF. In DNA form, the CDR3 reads TGCGCCAGCAGCCAAGACTACACAGGGGGGTATGGCTACACCTTC.

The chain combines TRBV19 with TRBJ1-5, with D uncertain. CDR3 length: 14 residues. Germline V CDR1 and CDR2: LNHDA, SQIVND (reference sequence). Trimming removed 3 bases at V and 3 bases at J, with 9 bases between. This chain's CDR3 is CASSMGENNQPQHF. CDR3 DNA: TGTGCCAGTAGTATGGGAGAGAACAATCAGCCCCAGCATTTT.

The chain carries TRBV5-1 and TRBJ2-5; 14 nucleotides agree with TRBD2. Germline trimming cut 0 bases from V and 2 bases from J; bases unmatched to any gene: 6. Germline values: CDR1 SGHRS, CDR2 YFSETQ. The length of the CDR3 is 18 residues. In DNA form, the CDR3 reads TGCGCCAGCAGCTTGGGTGGACTAGCGGGGGGAGGACAAGAGACCCAGTACTTC. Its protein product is CASSLGGLAGGGQETQYF.

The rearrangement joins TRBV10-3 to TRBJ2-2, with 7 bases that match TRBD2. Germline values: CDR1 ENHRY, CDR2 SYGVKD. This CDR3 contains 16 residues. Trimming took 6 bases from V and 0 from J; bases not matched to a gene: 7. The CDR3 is CAISGSGVTNTGELFF. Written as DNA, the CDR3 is TGTGCCATCAGCGGGAGCGGGGTAACGAACACCGGGGAGCTGTTTTTT.